One sample yielded the 9 T cell receptor beta chains listed below, sequenced in a study of T cell clonotyping in hematopoietic cell transplantation. The method was immunoSEQ multiplex PCR; TCRdb's version includes in-frame clones alone and lacks a portion of them. The sample carries 3,000 to 4,000 clones, roughly two thirds recorded once. The sample consisted of peripheral blood mononuclear cells, taken 30 days after allogeneic stem cell transplant. Receptors originate from a male patient aged 40-50 years who had an allogeneic stem cell transplant from an unrelated donor, so the T cells may come from the graft donor. Some clones in this sample may be carry-over from other donors' samples.

This rearrangement joins TRBV7-3 to TRBJ2-7; TRBD2 matches at 9 bases. There are 15 residues in the CDR3. Germline values: CDR1 SGHTA, CDR2 FQGTGA. Germline trimming cut 5 bases from V and 3 bases from J; bases unmatched to any gene: 8. The CDR3 coding sequence is TGTGCCAGCAGCGTTAGCGGGGGTCTCGTCTACGAGCAGTACTTC. Encoded protein: CASSVSGGLVYEQYF.

The genes are TRBV27 and TRBJ2-7, with a weak D call TRBD2 (5 bases). Trimming cost V 5 bases and J 2 bases, with 10 bases left between them. Germline assignment: CDR1 MNHEY and CDR2 SMNVEV (reference sequence). The CDR3 runs to 13 residues. The CDR3 spells CASSTGITYEQYF. CDR3 DNA: TGTGCCAGCAGTACCGGGATTACCTACGAGCAGTACTTC.

V is TRBV9 and J is TRBJ1-6, with D unresolved. Trimming shortened V by 7 bases and J by 12 bases, and 11 bases separated the two germline ends. The CDR3 totals 11 residues. Germline loops: CDR1 SGDLS, CDR2 YYNGEE. The CDR3 spells CASGGPGPLHF. The CDR3 DNA is TGTGCCAGCGGCGGGCCGGGACCCCTCCACTTT.

The gene calls are TRBV6-5 and TRBJ1-6; tentatively, D is TRBD1 (6 bases). Germline CDR1 and CDR2: MNHEY and SVGAGI. This CDR3 comprises 16 residues. V was cut by 3 bases and J by 5 bases, with 14 bases left in between. CDR3 bases: TGTGCCAGCAGTTATGGATCGGGACACAATAATTCACCCCTCCACTTT. Its protein product is CASSYGSGHNNSPLHF.

The V call is TRBV11-2, the J call TRBJ2-1; D is uncertain. Trimming cost V 1 base and J 3 bases, with 7 bases left between them. The CDR3 has 14 amino acids. Germline loops: CDR1 SGHAT, CDR2 FQNNGV. The CDR3 protein is CASSLGVFYNEQFF. The CDR3 DNA is TGTGCCAGCAGCTTAGGCGTTTTCTACAATGAGCAGTTCTTC.

The chain uses TRBV28 and TRBJ1-1; TRBD1 matches at 11 bases. V dropped 3 bases and J dropped 7; count of bases not matched to a gene: 10. CDR3 length: 16 amino acids. The germline V gene has CDR1 MDHEN and CDR2 SYDVKM. This CDR3 is CASSFPRTGGNGEAFF. The DNA for the CDR3 is TGTGCCAGCAGTTTCCCTCGGACAGGGGGCAACGGTGAAGCTTTCTTT.

The rearrangement uses TRBV7-2 and TRBJ1-2; possibly TRBD1 for D (6 bases). The germline V and J ends were trimmed by 1 base and 7 bases, with 7 bases remaining between them. The CDR3 contains 12 residues. Germline assignment: CDR1 SGHTA and CDR2 FQGNSA. DNA of the CDR3: TGTGCCAGCAGCTTAGACAGGGCTGGCTACACCTTC. Translation: CASSLDRAGYTF.

The V call is TRBV4-1, the J call TRBJ2-4; no reliable D call. Trimming cost V 2 bases and J 7 bases, with 6 bases left between them. The CDR3 is 12 amino acids. Germline V gene lookup returns CDR1 MGHRA and CDR2 YSYEKL. CDR3 DNA sequence: TGCGCCAGCAGCCAAATCGGGAACATTCAGTACTTC. It specifies CASSQIGNIQYF.

This clone appeared a single time. This sequence joins TRBV30 and TRBJ2-1; 11 bases are shared with TRBD2. Per germline, CDR1 GTSNPN and CDR2 SVGIG (reference sequence). The CDR3 runs to 12 residues. V shed 8 bases, J shed 8 bases, and the junction held 5 bases outside the gene matches. Written as DNA, the CDR3 is TGTGCCGTAGGACTAGCGGGTTATGAGCAGTTCTTC. It yields the protein CAVGLAGYEQFF.